This TCR beta chain was captured in a study of T cell responses to AZD1222 COVID-19 vaccine (dated by TCRdb to about 2021). The study in broad terms: Because spike-specific TCR depth and breadth did not differ between the two schedules, AZD1222 recipients who got a second dose at roughly 4 weeks were pooled with those who got a second dose at roughly 12 weeks. TCR sequencing was performed for 230 to 250 trial participants, of whom approximately 200 were given two doses of AZD1222 and around 26 were given two doses of MenACWY control vaccine. Enrollment into the trials was organized by age into subgroups of 18-55, 56-69 and 70-plus years, and those subgroups contained about 160, 30 and 59 TCR-sequenced participants, respectively.

Study-level results and caveats: A significant rise in spike-specific TCR breadth and depth was observed after two AZD1222 doses relative to day 0 and relative to MenACWY recipients. Reportedly, almost half of the unique spike-specific TCRs recognized epitopes lying outside the regions that are mutated in the B.1.351 and B.1.1.7 variants. No day 14 peak-response samples were available, so repertoires were characterized only after the peak T cell response. Most participants were white British and females outnumbered males, and the authors suggested that clonal diversity may have been underestimated. Only a handful of AZD1222 recipients were SARS-CoV-2 seropositive at baseline, limiting conclusions about previously exposed vaccinees. Vaccine-associated CD4 TCRs spanned the whole spike protein, with dominant responses in regions 160-218 and 743-854. In the small 56-69-year group, the increase in depth fell short of significance, most likely because of low power.

The CDR3 regions of human TCRbeta chains were analyzed by immunosequencing. The authors' analysis ran thus. TCRs in the repertoires were compared against a reference library of SARS-CoV-2-specific TCRs that had been generated with the MIRA antigen-specificity platform. Breadth was defined as the fraction of unique TCRs that were SARS-CoV-2-associated. Depth was defined as the fraction of total T cells that were SARS-CoV-2-associated. Each spike-specific TCR was assigned to its reactive spike region and to a CD4 or CD8 class using the MIRA data. Log10-transformed breadth and depth values were compared by one-way ANOVA with Sidak's multiple comparisons tests. TCRdb provides this immuneACCESS table in a form limited to in-frame rearrangements. Some clones are lacking; in checked studies, under half of them reflect an unresolved V gene, and why the rest are absent is not known. V, J and clone size reflect that table, while D and trimming were determined from the DNA. Within this sample are about 130,000 clones, with about nine tenths of them counted one time only. The ten largest clones add up to 5% to 7.5% of the sample.

CDR3 length: 17 amino acids, cysteine to phenylalanine. Kept here is only the CDR3 DNA, which spans 51 bases and is read in frame from base 1. From the germline V gene, CDR1 is SQVTM and CDR2 is ANQGSEA. V loses 3 bases at its end and J loses 0 bases; junction bases beyond the gene matches: 5. The time point label, read with the paper, signifies: baseline before first vaccination. Vaccinee samples came from UK trials COV001 and COV002, including a single-blind randomized controlled phase 2/3 trial of AZD1222 (ChAdOx1 nCoV-19) in healthy adults. For TCRbeta chain sequencing, PBMC samples from trial participants were taken at day 0 and at day 28 after the second dose. A word on this clone: What antigen it recognizes has not been identified. Base quality data are lacking; no much larger clone is found one base away.

The sequence links TRBV29-1 to TRBJ2-1; 13 bases in between match TRBD2. The sample was peripheral blood, taken on day 0 of AZD1222 vaccination. This sequence was found in an adult in good health. The CDR3 sequence is CSVETSGGTYSYNEQFF. In nucleotide form, the sequence is TGCAGCGTTGAGACTAGCGGGGGGACGTACTCCTACAATGAGCAGTTCTTC.